Listed below are T cell receptor beta chains from one sample, sequenced in a study of siplizumab effects on memory and regulatory T cells. Repertoires were generated with immunoSEQ multiplex PCR, while TCRdb's copy carries only in-frame clones and drops some. The sample shows some 100,000 clones, 93% of them seen only once. Sequenced: CD8+ T cells sorted from blood. These receptors were taken from a human donor in good health. Each CDR3 is given with its conserved first and last residue. D genes are given only for firm matches. Clone size is given for some rows only: seen once, a few or many times, or a class if the clone is expanded.

>TRBJ2-7|TRBD1|TRBV6-1|-
TGTGCCAGCAGGGACAGGGGCCCCCCAACCTACGAGCAGTACTTC
CASRDRGPPTYEQYF
>TRBJ2-7|TRBD2|TRBV7-9|once
TGTGCCAGCAGCCCTCTAGCGGGGGGCCCCTACGAGCAGTACTTC
CASSPLAGGPYEQYF
>TRBJ1-1|-|TRBV27|-
TGTGCCAGCAGTTCCCGGGACACCAACACTGAAGCTTTCTTT
CASSSRDTNTEAFF
>TRBJ2-7|-|TRBV4-2|-
TGTGCCAGCAGCCAAGAGGGCAGGTTAACTGAGCAGTACTTC
CASSQEGRLTEQYF
>TRBJ2-5|-|TRBV4-1|-
TGCGCCAGCAGCCAGTTTGAGATCCAAGAGACCCAGTACTTC
CASSQFEIQETQYF
>TRBJ2-5|-|TRBV19|once
TGTGCCAGTAGAGGACCCAGCACCAAAGAGACCCAGTACTTC
CASRGPSTKETQYF
>TRBJ2-7|TRBD2|TRBV6-4|-
TGTGCCAGCAGTGACCGCACGGGACTAGCGGGACCCCCGGGGTACGAGCAGTACTTC
CASSDRTGLAGPPGYEQYF
>TRBJ1-5|TRBD1|TRBV27|-
TGTGCCAGTCTAACAGGGGTTAGCAATCAGCCCCAGCATTTT
CASLTGVSNQPQHF
>TRBJ2-2|-|TRBV7-8|-
TGTGCCAGCAGCTTAGAAGCCAGGGAGACCGGGGAGCTGTTTTTT
CASSLEARETGELFF
>TRBJ1-2|TRBD1|TRBV23-1|-
TGCGCCAGCGGTGGGACAGGGGGCTATGGCTACACCTTC
CASGGTGGYGYTF
>TRBJ1-1|-|TRBV4-3|-
TGCGCCAGCAGCCGGGCCGGGCGCCTGAACACTGAAGCTTTCTTT
CASSRAGRLNTEAFF
>TRBJ1-6|-|TRBV25-1|few
TGTGCCAGCAGTGTTGGGACAAATTCACCCCTCCACTTT
CASSVGTNSPLHF
>TRBJ1-5|TRBD1|TRBV23-1|-
TGCGCCAGCAACCCCATAGCGATACCCCTCCACGGGACAGGGAATCAGCCCCAGCATTTT
CASNPIAIPLHGTGNQPQHF
>TRBJ2-6|-|TRBV2|-
TGTGCCAGCAGTGGGGGAAGCTCTGGGGCCAACGTCCTGACTTTC
CASSGGSSGANVLTF
>TRBJ2-5|-|TRBV5-5|once
TGTGCCAGCAGCTCGTGGGGGAAAGAGACCCAGTACTTC
CASSSWGKETQYF
>TRBJ2-3|TRBD2|TRBV11-3|-
TGTGCCAGCAGCTCGGGAGGGCCGGTGAAAGATACGCAGTATTTT
CASSSGGPVKDTQYF
>TRBJ2-1|-|TRBV9|-
TGTGCCAGCGGGGGGCAGGACCACAATGAGCAGTTCTTC
CASGGQDHNEQFF
>TRBJ1-5|TRBD1|TRBV5-8|-
TGTGCCAGCACCGACAGGGGGTTTAGCAATCAGCCCCAGCATTTT
CASTDRGFSNQPQHF
>TRBJ2-6|TRBD1|TRBV7-9|-
TGTGCCAGCAGCAAAGAAGTGACAGGGCCAAGTGGGGCCAACGTCCTGACTTTC
CASSKEVTGPSGANVLTF
>TRBJ1-5|-|TRBV27|few
TGTGCCAGCAGTTTAATCCCCCTAGGTCAGCCCCAGCATTTT
CASSLIPLGQPQHF
>TRBJ2-7|-|TRBV7-9|-
TGTGCCAGCAGCCCCTGGCCACAAACCTACGAGCAGTACTTC
CASSPWPQTYEQYF
>TRBJ1-1|TRBD1|TRBV27|-
TGTGCCAGCAGTATGGGGACAGCCACTGAAGCTTTCTTT
CASSMGTATEAFF
>TRBJ2-5|-|TRBV30|-
TGTGCCTGGAGTGAAAACCAAGAGACCCAGTACTTC
CAWSENQETQYF
>TRBJ2-7|TRBD2|TRBV10-3|-
TGTGCCATCAGTGGGACTAGCGGGTCAAGCTCCTACGAGCAGTACTTC
CAISGTSGSSSYEQYF
>TRBJ2-7|-|TRBV19|-
TGTGCCAGTAGTCATGTGACGGGAAGCTACGAGCAGTACTTC
CASSHVTGSYEQYF
>TRBJ2-1|TRBD2|TRBV11-1|-
TGTGCCAGCAGTCGGACTAGCGGGGGACTATACAATGAGCAGTTCTTC
CASSRTSGGLYNEQFF
>TRBJ2-1|TRBD2|TRBV7-9|-
TGTGCCAGCAGCTTCGTGGGAGGGCCAGATGAGCAGTTCTTC
CASSFVGGPDEQFF
>TRBJ2-1|TRBD1|TRBV7-6|-
TGTGCCAGCAGCTTACAAGGGGGCTATTACAATGAGCAGTTCTTC
CASSLQGGYYNEQFF
>TRBJ1-1|-|TRBV11-2|once
TGTGCCAGCAGCCCGTCGAGGGACGGGGTTTTGAACACTGAAGCTTTCTTT
CASSPSRDGVLNTEAFF
>TRBJ2-7|TRBD2|TRBV5-6|-
TGTGCCAGCAGCTTGGGCGGGAGTTGGTACGAGCAGTACTTC
CASSLGGSWYEQYF
>TRBJ1-1|TRBD1|TRBV6-1|-
TGTGCCAGCAGCGAGCCCGGGACAGGAACCGAAGCTTTCTTT
CASSEPGTGTEAFF
>TRBJ1-3|-|TRBV6-5|-
TGTGCCAGCAGTTCGACGGTTACCTCTGGAAACACCATATATTTT
CASSSTVTSGNTIYF
>TRBJ2-1|-|TRBV7-9|-
TGTGCCAGCAGTGTGACGACTGCATACAATGAGCAGTTCTTC
CASSVTTAYNEQFF
>TRBJ2-7|-|TRBV7-6|-
TGTGCCAGCAGCTTGGGAACTGGTAATTACGAGCAGTACTTC
CASSLGTGNYEQYF
>TRBJ2-3|TRBD1|TRBV4-1|once
TGCGCCAGCAGCCCAACGGGACAGACTAGCACAGATACGCAGTATTTT
CASSPTGQTSTDTQYF
>TRBJ1-2|-|TRBV29-1|-
TGCAGCGTTGAAGATCCGAAGGGCAGACTTTACTATGGCTACACCTTC
CSVEDPKGRLYYGYTF
>TRBJ2-1|-|TRBV5-8|-
TGTGCCAGCAACACCGCCAGTGACAATGAGCAGTTCTTC
CASNTASDNEQFF
>TRBJ2-7|TRBD1|TRBV5-1|-
TGCGCCAGCAGCACCGGGACAGGGGTCTACGAGCAGTACTTC
CASSTGTGVYEQYF
>TRBJ2-4|TRBD1|TRBV7-9|-
TGTGCCAGCAGCTTAAGCCCCGGCGGGGACAGGGGATGGATTCAGTACTTC
CASSLSPGGDRGWIQYF
>TRBJ2-3|-|TRBV13|-
TGTGCCAGCAATCAGGGGAATGCAGATACGCAGTATTTT
CASNQGNADTQYF
>TRBJ2-7|-|TRBV30|-
TGTGCCTGGAGTTGGCAGGGGGGCTACGAGCAGTACTTC
CAWSWQGGYEQYF
>TRBJ2-2|-|TRBV5-1|once
TGCGCCAGCAGCTTCGAAGGGGCTGGCGGGGAGCTGTTTTTT
CASSFEGAGGELFF
>TRBJ1-1|-|TRBV7-8|-
TGTGCCAGCAGCTTAGTAGTGAGACAACTCATGAACACTGAAGCTTTCTTT
CASSLVVRQLMNTEAFF
>TRBJ2-7|-|TRBV29-1|-
TGCAGCGGACAGTACGAATACGAGCAGTACTTC
CSGQYEYEQYF
>TRBJ2-3|TRBD1|TRBV10-2|-
TGCGCCAGCAGTCCCGGGACAGGGGGCCCAGATACGCAGTATTTT
CASSPGTGGPDTQYF
>TRBJ2-1|TRBD2|TRBV27|once
TGTGCCAGCAGTCCCAAACTAGCGCTTGAGCAGTTCTTC
CASSPKLALEQFF
>TRBJ1-5|-|TRBV27|-
TGTGCCAGCAGTTTAGGACACCATCAGCCCCAGCATTTT
CASSLGHHQPQHF
>TRBJ1-1|-|TRBV6-1|-
TGTGCCAGCGCCCTTGGGACTGAAGCTTTCTTT
CASALGTEAFF
>TRBJ1-3|-|TRBV11-2|-
TGTGCCAGCAGCTTTTCCACAGCCAACTCTGGAAACACCATATATTTT
CASSFSTANSGNTIYF
>TRBJ2-6|-|TRBV7-3|-
TGTGCCAGCAGCTTGAGCTCTGGGGCCAACGTCCTGACTTTC
CASSLSSGANVLTF
>TRBJ1-5|TRBD1|TRBV29-1|-
TGCAGCGTTCAGGGGACAGGTAGCAATCAGCCCCAGCATTTT
CSVQGTGSNQPQHF
>TRBJ1-5|TRBD1|TRBV7-8|-
TGTGCCAGCAGCTCCGACGGACAGGGGGCCCTTGTTAGCAATCAGCCCCAGCATTTT
CASSSDGQGALVSNQPQHF
>TRBJ1-1|-|TRBV19|-
TGTGCCAGTAGTATAGGTTGGGGGGCCACTGAAGCTTTCTTT
CASSIGWGATEAFF
>TRBJ2-5|TRBD2|TRBV9|-
TGTGCCAGCAGCCCCGGACTAGCGGGATCCGAGACCCAGTACTTC
CASSPGLAGSETQYF
>TRBJ2-1|TRBD1|TRBV10-1|-
TGCGCCAGCAGTCCATACAGGGGTGCCGGTAATGAGCAGTTCTTC
CASSPYRGAGNEQFF
>TRBJ2-1|-|TRBV9|-
TGTGCCAGCAGCGCGGGGGAAGGGGGATCCTACAATGAGCAGTTCTTC
CASSAGEGGSYNEQFF
>TRBJ1-4|TRBD1|TRBV6-6|-
TGTGCCAGCAATCCCGGGACAGGGTACGAAAAACTGTTTTTT
CASNPGTGYEKLFF
>TRBJ1-2|TRBD1|TRBV11-2|-
TGTGCCAGCAGCTTACTAGACAGGGGGCATGGCTACACCTTC
CASSLLDRGHGYTF